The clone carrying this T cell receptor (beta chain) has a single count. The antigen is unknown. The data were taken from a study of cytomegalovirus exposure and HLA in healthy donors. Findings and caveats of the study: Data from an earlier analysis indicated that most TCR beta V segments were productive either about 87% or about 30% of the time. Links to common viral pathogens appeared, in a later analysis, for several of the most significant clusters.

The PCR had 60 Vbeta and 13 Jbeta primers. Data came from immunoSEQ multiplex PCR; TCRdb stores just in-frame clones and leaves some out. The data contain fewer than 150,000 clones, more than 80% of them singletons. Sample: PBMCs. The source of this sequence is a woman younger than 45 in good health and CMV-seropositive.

The CDR3 coding sequence is TGCGCCAGCAGCTTGGGGGGGACAGGGTCCGGAAACACCATATATTTT. Protein: CASSLGGTGSGNTIYF. The chain combines TRBV5-1 with TRBJ1-3; TRBD1 matches at 9 bases. J was trimmed by 4 bases and V by 0 bases; bases with no gene match: 5. The CDR3 consists of 16 residues. Germline CDR1 is SGHRS and CDR2 is YFSETQ.